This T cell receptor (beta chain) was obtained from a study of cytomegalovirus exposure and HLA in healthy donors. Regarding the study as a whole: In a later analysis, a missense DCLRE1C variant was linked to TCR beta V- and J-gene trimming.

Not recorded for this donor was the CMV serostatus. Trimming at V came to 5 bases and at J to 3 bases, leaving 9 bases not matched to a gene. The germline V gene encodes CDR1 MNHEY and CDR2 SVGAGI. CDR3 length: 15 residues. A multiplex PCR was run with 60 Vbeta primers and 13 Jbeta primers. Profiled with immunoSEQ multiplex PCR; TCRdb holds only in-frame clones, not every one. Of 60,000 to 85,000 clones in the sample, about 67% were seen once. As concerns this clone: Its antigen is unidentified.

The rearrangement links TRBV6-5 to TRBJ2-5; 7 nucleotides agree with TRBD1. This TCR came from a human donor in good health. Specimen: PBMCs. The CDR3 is CASSIQGPGEETQYF. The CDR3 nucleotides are TGTGCCAGCAGTATACAGGGGCCCGGGGAAGAGACCCAGTACTTC.